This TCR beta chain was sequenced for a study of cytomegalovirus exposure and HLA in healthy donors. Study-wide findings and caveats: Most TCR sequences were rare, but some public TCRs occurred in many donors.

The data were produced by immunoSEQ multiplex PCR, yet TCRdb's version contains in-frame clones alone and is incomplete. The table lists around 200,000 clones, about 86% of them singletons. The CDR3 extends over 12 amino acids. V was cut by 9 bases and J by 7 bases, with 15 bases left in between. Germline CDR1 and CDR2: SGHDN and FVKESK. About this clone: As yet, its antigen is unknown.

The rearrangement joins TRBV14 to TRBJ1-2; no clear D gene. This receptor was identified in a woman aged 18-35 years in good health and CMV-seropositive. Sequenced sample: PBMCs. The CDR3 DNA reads TGTGCCAGTGGAAATGGGCTTTTTGGCTACACCTTC. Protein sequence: CASGNGLFGYTF. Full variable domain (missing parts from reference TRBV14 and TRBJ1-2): EAGVTQFPSHSVIEKGQTVTLRCDPISGHDNLYWYRRVMGKEIKFLLHFVKESKQDESGMPNNRFLAERTGGTYSTLKVQPAELEDSGVYFCASGNGLFGYTFGSGTRLTVV.